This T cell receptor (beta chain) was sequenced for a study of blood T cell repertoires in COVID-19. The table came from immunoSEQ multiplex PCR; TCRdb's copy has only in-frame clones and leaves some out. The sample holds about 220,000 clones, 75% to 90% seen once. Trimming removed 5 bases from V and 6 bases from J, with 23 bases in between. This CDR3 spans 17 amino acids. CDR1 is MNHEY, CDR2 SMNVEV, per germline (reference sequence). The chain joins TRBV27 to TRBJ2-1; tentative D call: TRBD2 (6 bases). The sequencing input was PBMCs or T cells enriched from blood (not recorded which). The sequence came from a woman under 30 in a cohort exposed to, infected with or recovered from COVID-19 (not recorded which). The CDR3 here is CASSQLRKGGISNEQFF. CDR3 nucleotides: TGTGCCAGCAGTCAGCTAAGGAAGGGAGGAATAAGCAATGAGCAGTTCTTC.